Below are 16 T cell receptor beta chains sequenced from a single sample in a study of PD-1 blockade in classical Hodgkin lymphoma. Described time point: cycle 4 day 1 (C4D1), after 6 weeks of nivolumab. Each patient's relapse followed autologous stem cell transplantation, and brentuximab vedotin exposure varied. The data were produced by immunoSEQ multiplex PCR, yet TCRdb's version contains in-frame clones alone and is incomplete. The profile shows some 90,000 clones, about 83% of them singletons. Sequencing used peripheral blood mononuclear cells (PBMCs), obtained before the fourth cycle of nivolumab. The source is a human donor with classical Hodgkin lymphoma.

The chain links TRBV4-2 to TRBJ2-2; 13 bases are a match to TRBD2. Germline V CDR1 and CDR2: LGHNA, YNFKEQ. This CDR3 spans 16 amino acids. Trimming removed 4 bases from V and 7 bases from J; junction bases left unmatched: 6. CDR3 protein: CASSPGLAGRDGELFF. The CDR3 coding sequence is TGTGCCAGCAGCCCGGGACTAGCGGGAAGGGACGGGGAGCTGTTTTTT.

The chain is built from TRBV18 and TRBJ2-3; 8 nucleotides match TRBD2. Germline V gene sequence: CDR1 KGHSH, CDR2 LQKENI. This CDR3 is built from 19 residues. V was clipped by 1 base and J by 6 bases; unmatched bases: 18. As DNA, the CDR3 is TGTGCCAGCTCACCACTTGTCGGGAGGGCCTCAACGCCCGGGGATACGCAGTATTTT. Its translation is CASSPLVGRASTPGDTQYF.

The chain is built from TRBV9 and TRBJ2-2, with no clear D. V lost 3 bases, J lost 2 bases, and 5 bases lay in between. Germline lookup yields CDR1 SGDLS and CDR2 YYNGEE. CDR3 length: 13 residues. CDR3 residues: CASSGGNTGELFF. The CDR3 nucleotides read TGTGCCAGCAGCGGGGGAAACACCGGGGAGCTGTTTTTT.

This clone was seen just once. V usage is TRBV6-5 and J usage is TRBJ1-3, with 9 bases identical to TRBD1. Germline-derived CDR1 and CDR2 are MNHEY and SVGAGI. CDR3 size: 15 residues. The V gene end was trimmed by 5 bases and the J gene end by 3 bases; junction bases not matched to a gene: 5. The CDR3 region has the DNA TGTGCCAGCAGTCTGACAGGGGGGTTTGGAAACACCATATATTTT. This translates into CASSLTGGFGNTIYF.

This rearrangement joins TRBV13 to TRBJ1-1; no definite D call. Germline V lookup: CDR1 PRHDT, CDR2 FYEKMQ (reference sequence). The CDR3 is 13 residues long. Trimming removed 3 bases at V and 10 bases at J, with 15 bases between. CDR3 nucleotides: TGTGCCAGCAGCTTTATCGGGCGGCCAGGAGCTTTCTTT. It is translated as CASSFIGRPGAFF.

The gene calls are TRBV5-8 and TRBJ1-1; D not resolved. The germline CDR1 and CDR2 sequences are SGHTS and YDEGEE. With 1 base removed from V and 1 base from J, the gap between germline ends came to 11 bases. The CDR3 extends over 15 amino acids. The DNA for the CDR3 is TGTGCCAGCAGCTTGCGTTTCCAGACGAACACTGAAGCTTTCTTT. Residues: CASSLRFQTNTEAFF.

The rearrangement links TRBV11-2 to TRBJ1-1; 7 bases line up with TRBD1. Looked up from germline, CDR1 is SGHAT and CDR2 is FQNNGV. V lost 3 bases to trimming and J lost 5 bases; unmatched junction nucleotides: 9. The CDR3 covers 15 residues. The CDR3 nucleotides are TGTGCCAGCAGCTTCGAGGGGGCTCGGGGGACTGAAGCTTTCTTT. This translates into CASSFEGARGTEAFF.

This chain links TRBV7-2 with TRBJ2-3; 7 bases agree with TRBD1. The length of the CDR3 is 15 residues. Germline trimming cut 4 bases from V and 1 base from J; bases unmatched to any gene: 5. Germline values: CDR1 SGHTA, CDR2 FQGNSA. CDR3 in DNA: TGTGCCAGCAGCTCCGACAGGGTAGGCACAGATACGCAGTATTTT. Residues: CASSSDRVGTDTQYF.

This clone was found once. The rearrangement joins TRBV4-2 to TRBJ2-1; D may be TRBD2 (6 bases). Deletions cut 1 base from V and 0 bases from J, with 19 bases between. The CDR3 is made up of 19 amino acids. Per the germline V gene, CDR1 is LGHNA and CDR2 is YNFKEQ. This CDR3 is CASSQVGRLEAFSYNEQFF. CDR3 DNA: TGTGCCAGCAGCCAAGTTGGTCGACTAGAGGCGTTCTCCTACAATGAGCAGTTCTTC.

The chain employs TRBV5-4 and TRBJ2-7, with 8 bases identical to TRBD2. V was clipped by 1 base and J by 6 bases; unmatched bases: 6. Germline V lookup: CDR1 SGHNT, CDR2 YYREEE (reference sequence). There are 14 residues in the CDR3. CDR3 sequence (DNA): TGTGCCAGCAGCTTGATGGGACTAGAAAGCGAGCAGTACTTC. Its protein is CASSLMGLESEQYF.

The chain is built from TRBV19 and TRBJ2-3, with 8 bases that match TRBD1. The CDR3 sequence is 14 residues long. V shed 6 bases and J 3 bases; nucleotides not matched to a gene: 5. The V gene's germline CDR1 is LNHDA and CDR2 SQIVND (reference sequence). The CDR3 region is CASSDRGETDTQYF. The CDR3, as DNA: TGTGCCAGTAGCGACAGGGGTGAGACAGATACGCAGTATTTT.

This chain uses TRBV7-2 with TRBJ2-3; D is uncertain. This CDR3 region has 16 residues. With 2 bases removed from V and 1 base from J, the gap between germline ends came to 13 bases. Germline V lookup: CDR1 SGHTA, CDR2 FQGNSA. The CDR3 coding sequence is TGTGCCAGCAGCTTAAAGGCTGGGATGGGCACAGATACGCAGTATTTT. It is translated as CASSLKAGMGTDTQYF. The complete variable domain, with remaining parts taken from reference TRBV7-2 and TRBJ2-3, reads GAGVSQSPSNKVTEKGKDVELRCDPISGHTALYWYRQSLGQGLEFLIYFQGNSAPDKSGLPSDRFSAERTGGSVSTLTIQRTQQEDSAVYLCASSLKAGMGTDTQYFGPGTRLTVL.

The V gene is TRBV4-1, the J gene TRBJ2-3; TRBD2 aligns across 8 bases. CDR1 and CDR2 (germline): MGHRA, YSYEKL. J was trimmed by 4 bases and V by 1 base; bases with no gene match: 4. The CDR3 runs to 15 residues. CDR3 coding DNA: TGCGCCAGCAGCCAAGCGGGAGGGCTCGCAGATACGCAGTATTTT. Translating gives CASSQAGGLADTQYF.

V and J are TRBV6-1 and TRBJ2-5; a weak D match, TRBD1 (6 bases). The germline V gene encodes CDR1 MNHNS and CDR2 SASEGT. The V gene lost 10 bases and the J gene lost 5 bases, with 17 bases spanning the gap. The CDR3 is 13 amino acids. The CDR3 DNA reads as TGTGCCACAGGACAGCTCGGGCCGGAGACCCAGTACTTC. This translates into CATGQLGPETQYF.

This chain connects TRBV27 to TRBJ2-7; 8 bases fit TRBD1. This CDR3 comprises 15 residues. V lost 4 bases and J lost 2; bases outside the gene matches: 7. Per the germline V gene, CDR1 is MNHEY and CDR2 is SMNVEV (reference sequence). The CDR3 nucleotides read TGTGCCAGCAGTTCCGGACAGGGACTTCCCTACGAGCAGTACTTC. Translation: CASSSGQGLPYEQYF.

The chain couples TRBV5-1 to TRBJ1-2; D possibly corresponds to TRBD1 (6 bases). Germline assignment: CDR1 SGHRS and CDR2 YFSETQ. V was cut by 0 bases and J by 4 bases, with 13 bases left in between. The CDR3 consists of 15 residues. The CDR3 sequence is CASSLGAGVFYGYTF. DNA for the CDR3: TGCGCCAGCAGCTTGGGAGCAGGGGTTTTCTATGGCTACACCTTC.